The clone carrying this T cell receptor (beta chain) was detected once. The antigen is unknown. The sample originates from a study of CD8+ T cells in alopecia areata. Study information: The protocol delivered tofacitinib for 6 to 18 months, then withdrew it for 6 months. The SALT score measured affected scalp surface percentage in treated patients.

Treatment in this sample: oral pan-JAK inhibitor, 5-10 mg twice daily. Findings and caveats of the study: Lesional scalp exceeded normal scalp in clonality, especially in alopecia totalis/universalis. Sequencing of scalp samples also includes resident alphabeta T cells from normal skin.

CDR1 and CDR2 (germline): GTSNPN, SVGIG (reference sequence). The V gene lost 3 bases and the J gene lost 4 bases, with 12 bases spanning the gap. The CDR3 loop spans 13 amino acids. Extraction of RNA preceded its reverse transcription into cDNA, which served as the sequencing template. Only in-frame clones appear in the TCRdb table, and some are missing; sequencing was by immunoSEQ multiplex PCR. Of a few hundred thousand clones listed, around 64% are singletons. Source: CD4+ T cells sorted from blood, taken around week 54, from a patient treated with tofacitinib. This clonotype was sampled from a human donor with alopecia areata. The V call is TRBV30, the J call TRBJ1-1, with TRBD1 as a possible D gene (5 bases). The CDR3 coding sequence is TGTGCCTGGAGGGAACGAGGGGTCACTGAAGCTTTCTTT. Amino acid sequence: CAWRERGVTEAFF.